Reported below is one TCR beta chain. V lost 4 bases and J lost 7; bases outside the gene matches: 15. The CDR3 has 19 residues. CDR1 is LNHDA and CDR2 is SQIVND in the germline V gene (reference sequence). The data stem from a study of radiotherapy plus CTLA-4 blockade in lung cancer. Libraries were prepared by immunoSEQ multiplex PCR; TCRdb keeps only in-frame clonotypes and omits some of them. The top ten clones hold just over 9.5% of a sample with 40,000 to 45,000 clones, 70% to 80% of them seen once. In chemo-refractory metastatic non-small-cell lung cancer, patients got ipilimumab CTLA-4 blockade together with focal radiation.

The sample consisted of peripheral blood, taken from a patient treated with radiotherapy plus ipilimumab. This clonotype originated in a human donor with non-small cell lung cancer who had stable disease on radiotherapy plus ipilimumab. The chain recombines TRBV19 with TRBJ1-6, with 11 bases matching TRBD1. Here the CDR3 DNA reads TGTGCCAGTAGTAATTTTGTAGGGACAGGGGGTCGCGGGAATTCACCCCTCCACTTT. Protein sequence: CASSNFVGTGGRGNSPLHF.